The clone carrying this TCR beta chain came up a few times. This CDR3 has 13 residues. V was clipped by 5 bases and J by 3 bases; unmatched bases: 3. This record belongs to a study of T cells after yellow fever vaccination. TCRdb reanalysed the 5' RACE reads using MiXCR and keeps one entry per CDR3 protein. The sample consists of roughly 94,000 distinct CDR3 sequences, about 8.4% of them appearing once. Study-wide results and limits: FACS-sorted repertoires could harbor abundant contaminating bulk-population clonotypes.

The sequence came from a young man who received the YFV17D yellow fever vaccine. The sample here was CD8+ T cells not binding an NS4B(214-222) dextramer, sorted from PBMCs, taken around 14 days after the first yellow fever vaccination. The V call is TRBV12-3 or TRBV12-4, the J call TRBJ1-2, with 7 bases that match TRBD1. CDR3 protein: CASSRDSYYGYTF. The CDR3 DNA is TGTGCCAGCAGTCGGGACAGCTACTATGGCTACACCTTC.